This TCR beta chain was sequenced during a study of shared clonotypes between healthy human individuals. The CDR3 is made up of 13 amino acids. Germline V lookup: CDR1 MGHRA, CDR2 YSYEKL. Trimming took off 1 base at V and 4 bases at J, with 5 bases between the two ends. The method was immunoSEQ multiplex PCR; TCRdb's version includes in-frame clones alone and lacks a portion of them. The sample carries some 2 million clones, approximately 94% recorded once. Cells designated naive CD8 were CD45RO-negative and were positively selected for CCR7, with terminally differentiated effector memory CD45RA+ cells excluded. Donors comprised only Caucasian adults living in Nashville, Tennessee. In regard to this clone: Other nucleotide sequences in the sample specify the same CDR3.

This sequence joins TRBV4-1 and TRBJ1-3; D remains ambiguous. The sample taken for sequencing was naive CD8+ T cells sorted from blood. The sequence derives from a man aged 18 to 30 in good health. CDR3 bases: TGCGCCAGCAGCCAAGTTGGGGGAAACACCATATATTTT. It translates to CASSQVGGNTIYF.